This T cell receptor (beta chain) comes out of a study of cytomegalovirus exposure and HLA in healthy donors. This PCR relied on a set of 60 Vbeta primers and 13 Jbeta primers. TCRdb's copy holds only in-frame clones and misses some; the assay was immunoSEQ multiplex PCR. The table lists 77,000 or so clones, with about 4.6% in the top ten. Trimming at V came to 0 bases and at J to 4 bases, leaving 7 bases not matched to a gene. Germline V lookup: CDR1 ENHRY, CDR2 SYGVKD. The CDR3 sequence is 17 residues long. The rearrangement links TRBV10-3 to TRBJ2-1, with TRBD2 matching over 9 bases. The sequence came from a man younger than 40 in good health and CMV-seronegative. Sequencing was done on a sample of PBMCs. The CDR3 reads CAISESFAGGGYNEQFF. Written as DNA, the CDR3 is TGTGCCATCAGTGAGTCGTTTGCGGGAGGGGGTTACAATGAGCAGTTCTTC.